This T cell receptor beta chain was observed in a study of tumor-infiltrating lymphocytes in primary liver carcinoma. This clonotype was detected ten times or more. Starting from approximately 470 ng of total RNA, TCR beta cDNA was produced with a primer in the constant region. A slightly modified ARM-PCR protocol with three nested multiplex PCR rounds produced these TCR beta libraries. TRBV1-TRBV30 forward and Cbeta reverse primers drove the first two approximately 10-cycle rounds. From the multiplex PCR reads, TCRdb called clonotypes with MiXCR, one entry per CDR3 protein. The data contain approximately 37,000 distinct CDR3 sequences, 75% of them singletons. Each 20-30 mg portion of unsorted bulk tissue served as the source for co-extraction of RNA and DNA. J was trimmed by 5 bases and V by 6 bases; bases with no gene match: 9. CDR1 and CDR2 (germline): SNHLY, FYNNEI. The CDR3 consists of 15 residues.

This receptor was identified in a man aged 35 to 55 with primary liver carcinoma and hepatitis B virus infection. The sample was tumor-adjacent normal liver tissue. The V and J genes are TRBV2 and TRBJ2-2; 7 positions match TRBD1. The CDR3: CASRATGVGTGELFF. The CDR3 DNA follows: TGTGCCAGCAGGGCCACAGGGGTCGGAACCGGGGAGCTGTTTTTT.